This T cell receptor beta chain was found in a study of cytomegalovirus exposure and HLA in healthy donors. General study results and limits: When analyzed later, a missense DCLRE1C variant was found to be linked to TCR beta V- and J-gene trimming. A list of 150 to 200 TCR beta chains associated with cytomegalovirus was given.

A remark on this clone: Its specificity is unknown.

There are 16 residues in the CDR3. V gave up 1 base and J gave up 2 bases, with 14 bases separating them. Germline-derived CDR1 and CDR2 are SGDLS and YYNGEE. Primers included in the PCR were 60 Vbeta and 13 Jbeta primers. Repertoires were generated with immunoSEQ multiplex PCR, while TCRdb's copy carries only in-frame clones and drops some. Of some 60,000 clones listed, about four fifths are singletons. The sequence was obtained from a woman aged 40 to 50 in good health and CMV-seronegative. Sample: PBMCs. The chain uses TRBV9 and TRBJ2-3, with D possibly matching TRBD1 (6 bases). The CDR3: CASSVRGQPTTDTQYF. As DNA, the CDR3 is TGTGCCAGCAGCGTACGCGGACAGCCAACCACAGATACGCAGTATTTT.